This entry concerns a single T cell receptor (beta chain). These data are taken from a study of cytomegalovirus exposure and HLA in healthy donors. This CDR3 contains 17 residues. Trimming shortened V by 5 bases and J by 3 bases, and 20 bases separated the two germline ends. CDR1 SEHNR and CDR2 FQNEAQ come from the germline V gene (reference sequence). PCR involved 60 Vbeta and 13 Jbeta primers. The data were produced by immunoSEQ multiplex PCR, yet TCRdb's version contains in-frame clones alone and is incomplete. The table for this sample gives approximately 52,000 clones. Source material: PBMCs. The chain combines TRBV7-9 with TRBJ2-1; D perhaps matches TRBD2 (6 bases). The receptor comes from a man aged 45 to 65 in good health and CMV-seropositive. CDR3 sequence reads: CASSPGWGGEDYNEQFF. As DNA, the CDR3 is TGTGCCAGCAGCCCCGGGTGGGGCGGGGAGGACTACAATGAGCAGTTCTTC.